Listed below are T cell receptor beta chains from one sample, sequenced in a study of OX40 agonist ivuxolimab in advanced cancers. Only in-frame clones appear in the TCRdb table, and some are missing; sequencing was by immunoSEQ multiplex PCR. The sample lists tens of thousands of clones, approximately 90% occurring once. Sample: CD4+ or CD8+ T cells sorted from blood, taken in a trial of the OX40 agonist ivuxolimab. The receptors come from an adult with an advanced solid tumor such as melanoma, head and neck, liver or kidney cancer. CDR3s include the opening cysteine and the closing phenylalanine or tryptophan. Each record gives: CDR3 DNA, CDR3 protein, D gene, clone size, J gene, V gene. A D gene is named only where the DNA matches it firmly. Size is stated for part of the rows, as once, few or many counts, or as a class when the clone is expanded.

cdr3_nt: TGCGCCAGCAGCTTGCAAGGTTTCACTGGAAACACCATATATTTT
cdr3_aa: CASSLQGFTGNTIYF
d_call: -
clone_size: -
j_call: TRBJ1-3
v_call: TRBV5-1

cdr3_nt: TGTGCCAGCAGCTTGTTCGGGCAGGGAAGGGGCAATCAGCCCCAGCATTTT
cdr3_aa: CASSLFGQGRGNQPQHF
d_call: -
clone_size: -
j_call: TRBJ1-5
v_call: TRBV5-6

cdr3_nt: TGTGCCAGCAGCTTGTGGACGTATGACCTGGCTGGAAACACCATATATTTT
cdr3_aa: CASSLWTYDLAGNTIYF
d_call: -
clone_size: once
j_call: TRBJ1-3
v_call: TRBV7-9

cdr3_nt: TGTGCCAGCAGTCGCGGGACAGGGGGCTCTGGGGCCAACGTCCTGACTTTC
cdr3_aa: CASSRGTGGSGANVLTF
d_call: TRBD1
clone_size: -
j_call: TRBJ2-6
v_call: TRBV11-2

cdr3_nt: TGTGCCAGCAGTGTCTCTAGCGGGAGTGTCACCTACAATGAGCAGTTCTTC
cdr3_aa: CASSVSSGSVTYNEQFF
d_call: TRBD2
clone_size: -
j_call: TRBJ2-1
v_call: TRBV6-1

cdr3_nt: TGTGCCAGCAGCGAGACTAGCACCCACGGCAATGAGCAGTTCTTC
cdr3_aa: CASSETSTHGNEQFF
d_call: TRBD2
clone_size: -
j_call: TRBJ2-1
v_call: TRBV13

cdr3_nt: TGCAGCGTTGCCTTTTTCGACAGATTGAACACTGAAGCTTTCTTT
cdr3_aa: CSVAFFDRLNTEAFF
d_call: -
clone_size: -
j_call: TRBJ1-1
v_call: TRBV29-1

cdr3_nt: TGCGCCAGCAGCGCGGGTAACAATGAGCAGTTCTTC
cdr3_aa: CASSAGNNEQFF
d_call: -
clone_size: -
j_call: TRBJ2-1
v_call: TRBV10-2

cdr3_nt: TGTGCCAGCAGCTTAGCGCGGGCTAGCGGGAGGATTTACCGTCCCTCCTACAATGAGCAGTTCTTC
cdr3_aa: CASSLARASGRIYRPSYNEQFF
d_call: TRBD2
clone_size: -
j_call: TRBJ2-1
v_call: TRBV7-2

cdr3_nt: TGCGCCAGCAGCCAAGTTACCGGGGAGAGAAGAGAAAAACTGTTTTTT
cdr3_aa: CASSQVTGERREKLFF
d_call: -
clone_size: -
j_call: TRBJ1-4
v_call: TRBV4-1

cdr3_nt: TGTGCCAGCAGTTACTACGGGGTTGGCTATGGCTACACCTTC
cdr3_aa: CASSYYGVGYGYTF
d_call: -
clone_size: -
j_call: TRBJ1-2
v_call: TRBV6-5

cdr3_nt: TGTGCCACTGGGCGTTCGACAGGGGAAGGGACCCAGTACTTC
cdr3_aa: CATGRSTGEGTQYF
d_call: TRBD1
clone_size: -
j_call: TRBJ2-5
v_call: TRBV15

cdr3_nt: TGCAGCGTCCCCAGACAGGGAGATTCTATAATGAACACCGGGGAGCTGTTTTTT
cdr3_aa: CSVPRQGDSIMNTGELFF
d_call: TRBD1
clone_size: -
j_call: TRBJ2-2
v_call: TRBV29-1

cdr3_nt: TGCGCCAGCAGTCAATCGACCCCAGACAGGGCACTCTACGAGCAGTACTTC
cdr3_aa: CASSQSTPDRALYEQYF
d_call: TRBD1
clone_size: -
j_call: TRBJ2-7
v_call: TRBV23-1

cdr3_nt: TGTGCCAGCAGCTTAGATACCTACGAGCAGTACTTC
cdr3_aa: CASSLDTYEQYF
d_call: -
clone_size: once
j_call: TRBJ2-7
v_call: TRBV7-9

cdr3_nt: TGCAGCGTTGTAAAGGACCCTGGGGCTGAGCAGTTCTTC
cdr3_aa: CSVVKDPGAEQFF
d_call: -
clone_size: -
j_call: TRBJ2-1
v_call: TRBV29-1

cdr3_nt: TGCGCCAGCAGCCAAGCAGCGGGGAGCTTGGGCGAGCAGTACTTC
cdr3_aa: CASSQAAGSLGEQYF
d_call: TRBD2
clone_size: -
j_call: TRBJ2-7
v_call: TRBV4-1

cdr3_nt: TGTGCCAGCTCACCCCCCGGCGGGGGCGTAATAAATGAGCAGTTCTTC
cdr3_aa: CASSPPGGGVINEQFF
d_call: -
clone_size: -
j_call: TRBJ2-1
v_call: TRBV18

cdr3_nt: TGTGCCAGCAGCTTGGAGGGCAGCTCCTACGAGCAGTACTTC
cdr3_aa: CASSLEGSSYEQYF
d_call: -
clone_size: -
j_call: TRBJ2-7
v_call: TRBV5-5

cdr3_nt: TGTGCCTGGAGCCCCGGAGAGGGAAACGTGTTTATCGGGGAGCTGTTTTTT
cdr3_aa: CAWSPGEGNVFIGELFF
d_call: -
clone_size: -
j_call: TRBJ2-2
v_call: TRBV30

cdr3_nt: TGTGCCAGCAAGCTCATAGGAGAGTACGAGACCTATGGCTACACCTTC
cdr3_aa: CASKLIGEYETYGYTF
d_call: -
clone_size: -
j_call: TRBJ1-2
v_call: TRBV5-2

cdr3_nt: TGTGCCAGCAGCCAAGATAGTGGGGCAGATGGCTACACCTTC
cdr3_aa: CASSQDSGADGYTF
d_call: -
clone_size: -
j_call: TRBJ1-2
v_call: TRBV14